A single sample gave rise to the 12 T cell receptor beta chains below, sequenced in a study of post-analysis software for immune sequencing data. Study findings and constraints: TRBV segments more frequent in patients than in controls numbered several and included TRBV5-6, TRBV5-1 and TRBV20-1.

Antigens for these TCRs are unknown. Unique molecular identifiers were present in the TCR beta cDNA libraries. TCRdb processed the PCR reads anew with MiXCR; each CDR3 protein has one entry. The repertoire includes roughly 800,000 distinct CDR3 sequences, about 50% of them detected once, and approximately 4.4% sits in the top ten. The specimen was blood. The source of these receptors is a girl aged 10 to 17 with multiple sclerosis.

The J gene is TRBJ2-3, the V gene TRBV29-1; the match to TRBD1 covers 7 bases. This CDR3 contains 12 residues. CDR1 and CDR2 from the germline V gene are SQVTM and ANQGSEA. V was pared by 6 bases and J by 5 bases, with 5 bases of the junction left unmatched. The CDR3 region has the DNA TGCAGCGTCGACAGGGCCCAAGATACGCAGTATTTT. This gives the protein CSVDRAQDTQYF.

CDR3 coding DNA: TGCGCCAGCAGCTCAGCAGAGGGACAGGGTGGCTACACCTTC. It translates to CASSSAEGQGGYTF. The chain recombines TRBV4-1 with TRBJ1-2; 9 positions match TRBD1. CDR1 is MGHRA and CDR2 is YSYEKL in the germline V gene. This CDR3 region has 14 residues. V lost 5 bases to trimming and J lost 7 bases; unmatched junction nucleotides: 8.

The chain employs TRBV5-1 and TRBJ2-7; D perhaps matches TRBD1 (6 bases). CDR3 size: 15 residues. Trimming cost V 5 bases and J 3 bases, with 18 bases left between them. Germline loops: CDR1 SGHRS, CDR2 YFSETQ. Written as DNA, the CDR3 is TGCGCCAGCAGACCCCAACAGGGTAATAGCTACGAGCAGTACTTC. Amino acid sequence: CASRPQQGNSYEQYF.

The gene calls are TRBV6-5 and TRBJ1-6, with D tentatively TRBD1 (5 bases). The CDR3 runs 12 residues. Germline V gene lookup returns CDR1 MNHEY and CDR2 SVGAGI. V was pared by 6 bases and J by 6 bases, with 6 bases between. The CDR3 DNA reads TGTGCCAGCAGCGACAGTAATTCACCCCTCCACTTT. As protein: CASSDSNSPLHF.

V and J are TRBV15 and TRBJ2-7; D not certain. The CDR3 spans 14 residues. Germline assignment: CDR1 LNHNV and CDR2 YYDKDF (reference sequence). Trimming removed 1 base from V and 4 bases from J, with 11 bases in between. The CDR3 DNA is TGTGCCACCAGCAGAGGGGTCGGCAGTTACGAGCAGTACTTC. It translates to CATSRGVGSYEQYF.

The CDR3 region has the DNA TGTGCCAGCAGCCAGGGACTATTCTACGAGCAGTACTTC. Translated, it gives CASSQGLFYEQYF. V gene TRBV3-1 combines with J gene TRBJ2-7, with 7 bases lining up with TRBD2. The CDR3 loop spans 13 amino acids. Germline V gene sequence: CDR1 LGHDT, CDR2 YNNKEL (reference sequence). V shed 3 bases, J shed 3 bases, and the junction held 2 bases outside the gene matches.

This chain joins TRBV14 and TRBJ2-3, with D unresolved. Trimming pared 0 bases from V and 6 bases from J, leaving 7 bases between. The CDR3 has 13 residues. Germline V CDR1 and CDR2: SGHDN, FVKESK. CDR3 coding DNA: TGTGCCAGCAGCCAAGAAAACCGTGATACGCAGTATTTT. Translated: CASSQENRDTQYF.

This clonotype was counted a single time. The conserved final phenylalanine or tryptophan is absent from the CDR3, which likely points to a read error. The J gene is TRBJ2-2, the V gene TRBV6-1, with D perhaps matching TRBD1 (6 bases). Germline V gene lookup returns CDR1 MNHNS and CDR2 SASEGT. V was shortened by 9 bases and J by 2 bases, with 13 bases between the two germline ends. The length of the CDR3 is 14 residues. Written as DNA, the CDR3 is TGTGCCAGTAAACTGGACAGTAACACCGGGGAGCTGTTTTGT. It specifies CASKLDSNTGELFC.

This clonotype was counted a few times. The J gene is TRBJ2-3, the V gene TRBV12-3 or TRBV12-4, with D possibly matching TRBD1 (5 bases). Between the trimmed V and J ends, which lost 9 bases and 6 bases, there was a span of 16 bases. CDR3 length equals 13 residues. The CDR3 sequence is CASSTGAKDTQYF. The DNA for the CDR3 is TGTGCCAGTTCCACTGGGGCAAAGGATACGCAGTATTTT.

This clonotype was seen only a few times. This chain links TRBV3-1 with TRBJ2-3, with D tentatively TRBD1 or TRBD2 (6 bases each). Trimming took 3 bases from V and 2 from J, leaving 12 bases between them. CDR1 and CDR2 (germline): LGHDT, YNNKEL (reference sequence). This CDR3 region has 15 residues. The CDR3 region is CASSQEGDITDTQYF. In DNA form, the CDR3 reads TGTGCCAGCAGCCAGGAGGGGGACATCACAGATACGCAGTATTTT.

This sequence joins TRBV12-3 or TRBV12-4 and TRBJ2-1; TRBD2 matches 12 bases. There are 20 residues in the CDR3. Trimming removed 3 bases from V and 6 bases from J; junction bases left unmatched: 18. CDR3 DNA: TGTGCCAGCAGTTTTAAGTCTTGGGGTCTAGCGGGAGGGCTATTCAATGAGCAGTTCTTC. Protein: CASSFKSWGLAGGLFNEQFF.

With regard to this clonotype: The junction and the germline gene differ at one end; a read error may be behind it. The chain is built from TRBV12-3 or TRBV12-4 and TRBJ1-2, with D possibly matching TRBD1 (5 bases). The CDR3 has 14 amino acids. CDR3 sequence (DNA): TGTGCCGGCAGAAACCGGGGCCTTTCGGGTGGCTACACCTTC. Translated: CAGRNRGLSGGYTF.